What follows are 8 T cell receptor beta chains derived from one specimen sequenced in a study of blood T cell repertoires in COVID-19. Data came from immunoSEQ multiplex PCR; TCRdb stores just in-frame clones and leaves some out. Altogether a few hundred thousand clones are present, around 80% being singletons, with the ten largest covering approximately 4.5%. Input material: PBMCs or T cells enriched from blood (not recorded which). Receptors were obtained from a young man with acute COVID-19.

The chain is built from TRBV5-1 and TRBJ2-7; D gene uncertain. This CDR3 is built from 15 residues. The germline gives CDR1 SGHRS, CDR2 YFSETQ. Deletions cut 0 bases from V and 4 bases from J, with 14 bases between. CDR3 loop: CASSLASGLAYEQYV. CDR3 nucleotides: TGCGCCAGCAGCTTGGCATCTGGGCTGGCATACGAGCAGTACGTC.

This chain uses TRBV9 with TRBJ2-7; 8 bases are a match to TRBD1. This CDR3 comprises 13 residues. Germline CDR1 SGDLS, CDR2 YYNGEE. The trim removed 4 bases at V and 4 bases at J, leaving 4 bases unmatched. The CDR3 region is CASSRDRRYEQYV. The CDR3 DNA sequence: TGTGCCAGCAGCCGGGACAGGCGATACGAGCAGTACGTC.

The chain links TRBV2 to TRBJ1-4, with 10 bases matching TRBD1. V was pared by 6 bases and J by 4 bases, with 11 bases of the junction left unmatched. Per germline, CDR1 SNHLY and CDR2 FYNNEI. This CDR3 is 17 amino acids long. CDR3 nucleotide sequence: TGTGCCAGCAGGACCGGGACAGGGGCCACTTTTAATGAAAAACTGTTTTTT. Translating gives CASRTGTGATFNEKLFF.

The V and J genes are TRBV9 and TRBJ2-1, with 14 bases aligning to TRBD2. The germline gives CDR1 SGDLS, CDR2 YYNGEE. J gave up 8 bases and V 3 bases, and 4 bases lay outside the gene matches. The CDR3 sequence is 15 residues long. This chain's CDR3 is CASSGTSGRIYEQFF. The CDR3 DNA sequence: TGTGCCAGCAGCGGGACTAGCGGGAGGATCTATGAGCAGTTCTTC.

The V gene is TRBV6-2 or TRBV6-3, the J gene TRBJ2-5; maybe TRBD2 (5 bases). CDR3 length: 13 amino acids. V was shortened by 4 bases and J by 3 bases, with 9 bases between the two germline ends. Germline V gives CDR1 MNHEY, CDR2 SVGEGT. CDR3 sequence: CASSFDGKETQYF. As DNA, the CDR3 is TGTGCCAGCAGTTTCGACGGGAAAGAGACCCAGTACTTC.

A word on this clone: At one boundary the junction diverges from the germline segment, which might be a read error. The CDR3: CASSRNPGMVADTQYF. DNA of the CDR3: TGTGCCAGCAGCCGAAATCCCGGGATGGTGGCAGATACGCAGTATTTT. The chain joins TRBV5-1 to TRBJ2-3, with D possibly being TRBD2 (5 bases). The CDR3 consists of 16 residues. Germline V lookup: CDR1 SGHRS, CDR2 YFSETQ.

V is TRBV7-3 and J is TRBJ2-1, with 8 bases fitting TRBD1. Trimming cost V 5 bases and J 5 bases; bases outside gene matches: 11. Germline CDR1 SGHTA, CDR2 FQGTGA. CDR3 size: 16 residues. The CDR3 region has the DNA TGTGCCAGCAGCCCGACTCCCAGGACAGGGAACAATGAGCAGTTCTTC. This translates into CASSPTPRTGNNEQFF. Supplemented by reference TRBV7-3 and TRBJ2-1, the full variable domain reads GAGVSQTPSNKVTEKGKYVELRCDPISGHTALYWYRQSLGQGPEFLIYFQGTGAADDSGLPNDRFFAVRPEGSVSTLKIQRTERGDSAVYLCASSPTPRTGNNEQFFGPGTRLTVL.

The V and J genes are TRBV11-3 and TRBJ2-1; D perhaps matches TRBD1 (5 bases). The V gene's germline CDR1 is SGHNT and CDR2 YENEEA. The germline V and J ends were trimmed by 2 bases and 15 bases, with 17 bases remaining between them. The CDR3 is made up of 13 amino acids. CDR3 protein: CASSLNEDTVLFF. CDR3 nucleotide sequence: TGTGCCAGCAGCTTAAATGAGGACACGGTCCTGTTCTTC.